Presented here are 24 T cell receptor beta chains from one specimen sequenced in a study of identical twins. TCRdb reanalysed the 5' RACE reads using MiXCR and keeps one entry per CDR3 protein. The data hold roughly 570,000 distinct CDR3 sequences, with 7.5% to 10% observed a single time. These records were also assigned to another study, of yellow fever vaccine responses in identical twins.

Source material: PBMCs. The receptors originated from a woman under 30 in good health.

This clonotype was counted many times. The chain links TRBV12-3 or TRBV12-4 to TRBJ1-1, with D possibly being TRBD1 (5 bases). The CDR3 sequence is 15 residues long. Deletions cut 3 bases from V and 4 bases from J, with 15 bases between. The DNA of the CDR3 is TGTGCCAGCAGTTTGGGAGGGGCGGATTTCACTGAAGCTTTCTTT. Its translation is CASSLGGADFTEAFF.

This clonotype was recorded many times. CDR3 loop: CASSYQEDYDNEQFF. CDR3 nucleotides: TGTGCCAGCAGTTATCAGGAGGACTATGACAATGAGCAGTTCTTC. J is TRBJ2-1 and V is TRBV12-3 or TRBV12-4, with D perhaps TRBD2 (6 bases). V dropped 4 bases and J dropped 5 bases, with 15 bases sitting between them. There are 15 residues in the CDR3.

This clonotype was seen a handful of times. CDR3 in DNA: TGTGCCAGCAGTTTAGTGAGCCACGGGGAGCTGTTTTTT. Protein: CASSLVSHGELFF. The rearrangement links TRBV12-3 or TRBV12-4 to TRBJ2-2; D uncertain. V dropped 1 base and J dropped 7 bases, with 7 bases sitting between them. The CDR3 length is 13 residues.

CDR3: CASSKAETYEQYF. CDR3 nucleotide sequence: TGTGCCAGCAGCAAAGCGGAGACCTACGAGCAGTACTTC. The chain is built from TRBV21-1 and TRBJ2-7. TRBV21-1 is tagged as a pseudogene. This CDR3 is built from 13 residues.

The table lists this clonotype with many counts. This chain connects TRBV7-9 to TRBJ2-5, with TRBD2 identical over 8 bases. Germline-derived CDR1 and CDR2 are SEHNR and FQNEAQ (reference sequence). The CDR3 is 15 residues long. The V segment lost 5 bases and the J segment 2 bases; nucleotides outside the gene matches: 7. In DNA, the CDR3 is TGTGCCAGCAGCGTGGGTAGCGGGATACAAGAGACCCAGTACTTC. Amino acid sequence: CASSVGSGIQETQYF.

The chain couples TRBV15 to TRBJ2-5; 9 nucleotides align to TRBD2. In germline, CDR1 is LNHNV, CDR2 YYDKDF (reference sequence). V gave up 0 bases and J gave up 5 bases; unmatched junction bases: 10. The CDR3 is made up of 17 amino acids. The CDR3 spells CATSRDGAGGPDETQYF. The CDR3 DNA reads as TGTGCCACCAGCAGAGATGGGGCGGGGGGGCCGGATGAGACCCAGTACTTC.

Ten or more counts support this clonotype. J is TRBJ2-1 and V is TRBV29-1; perhaps TRBD2 as D (5 bases). CDR3 size: 13 residues. With 6 bases removed from V and 2 bases from J, the gap between germline ends came to 11 bases. Germline loops: CDR1 SQVTM, CDR2 ANQGSEA. The CDR3 here is CSVPVSAYNEQFF. CDR3 DNA sequence: TGCAGCGTCCCGGTTAGCGCCTACAATGAGCAGTTCTTC.

The rearrangement joins TRBV4-3 to TRBJ2-7; D remains unclear. The germline V and J ends were trimmed by 1 base and 3 bases, with 13 bases remaining between them. The CDR3 runs to 15 residues. Germline CDR1 reads LGHNA; CDR2 reads YSLEER. The CDR3 DNA sequence: TGCGCCAGCAGCCAAGGGACGGACCTCTTCTACGAGCAGTACTTC. Amino acids: CASSQGTDLFYEQYF.

This clonotype was counted ten times or more. The chain employs TRBV3-1 and TRBJ2-7; 8 bases map to TRBD1. The ends lost 4 bases at V and 5 bases at J; junction bases unmatched: 7. Germline V CDR1 and CDR2: LGHDT, YNNKEL (reference sequence). CDR3 length: 14 residues. CDR3 protein: CASSPDRVPNEQYF. The CDR3 coding sequence is TGTGCCAGCAGCCCGGACAGGGTCCCTAACGAGCAGTACTTC.

The table lists this clonotype with a few counts. V gene TRBV30 combines with J gene TRBJ2-5; TRBD1 agrees at 7 bases. The length of the CDR3 is 13 residues. In germline, CDR1 is GTSNPN, CDR2 SVGIG (reference sequence). V lost 4 bases to trimming and J lost 5 bases; unmatched junction nucleotides: 7. The CDR3 DNA is TGTGCCTGGATCAGGGGGATGATGGAGACCCAGTACTTC. It yields the protein CAWIRGMMETQYF.

The chain employs TRBV12-3 or TRBV12-4 and TRBJ2-7; maybe TRBD2 (7 bases). The CDR3 is 17 amino acids. V was cut by 4 bases and J by 6 bases, with 25 bases left in between. Here the CDR3 reads CASSSLAVLVGGAEQYF. The CDR3 DNA sequence: TGTGCCAGCAGTTCTCTCGCGGTTCTAGTGGGGGGGGCCGAGCAGTACTTC.

This clonotype has a count of ten or more. This rearrangement joins TRBV11-2 to TRBJ2-3; 9 nucleotides agree with TRBD1. With 6 bases clipped from V and 0 bases from J, the junction kept 4 bases outside the gene matches. Germline CDR1 and CDR2: SGHAT and FQNNGV. The CDR3 totals 15 residues. The CDR3 nucleotides are TGTGCCAGCAGGAGGACAGGGGACAGCACAGATACGCAGTATTTT. Its translation: CASRRTGDSTDTQYF.

The table lists this clonotype with a few counts. V gene TRBV11-1 combines with J gene TRBJ2-1; 14 nucleotides agree with TRBD2. Unmatched junction bases numbered 14, after V lost 6 bases and J lost 7 bases. The CDR3 is 18 amino acids. Germline V CDR1 and CDR2: SGHAT, FQDESV (reference sequence). The CDR3 coding sequence is TGTGCCAGCAGAACGAAGGGACTAGCGGGAGAGGATGGGAATGAGCAGTTCTTC. Its translation is CASRTKGLAGEDGNEQFF. The full variable domain, completed using reference TRBV11-1 and TRBJ2-1, is EAEVAQSPRYKITEKSQAVAFWCDPISGHATLYWYRQILGQGPELLVQFQDESVVDDSQLPKDRFSAERLKGVDSTLKIQPAELGDSAMYLCASRTKGLAGEDGNEQFFGPGTRLTVL.

This clonotype turned up a few times. This chain joins TRBV12-3 or TRBV12-4 and TRBJ2-2, with 9 bases matching TRBD1. The CDR3 length is 13 residues. With 5 bases clipped from V and 8 bases from J, the junction kept 3 bases outside the gene matches. CDR3 coding DNA: TGTGCCAGCAGTCAACAGGGGGCTGGGGAGCTGTTTTTT. Its protein is CASSQQGAGELFF.

This clonotype was seen a handful of times. The rearrangement links TRBV29-1 to TRBJ2-5; D possibly uses TRBD1 or TRBD2 (7 bases each). The CDR3 totals 16 residues. The germline CDR1 and CDR2 sequences are SQVTM and ANQGSEA. Between the trimmed V and J ends, which lost 1 base and 2 bases, there was a span of 17 bases. The CDR3 spells CSVEGVRGGAQETQYF. The CDR3 DNA reads TGCAGCGTTGAAGGGGTCAGGGGGGGGGCTCAAGAGACCCAGTACTTC.

The chain employs TRBV3-1 and TRBJ1-2; D remains ambiguous. CDR3 length: 13 amino acids. The germline CDR1 and CDR2 sequences are LGHDT and YNNKEL (reference sequence). V gave up 3 bases and J gave up 1 base, with 6 bases separating them. The CDR3 region has the DNA TGTGCCAGCAGCCATGACGATAACTATGGCTACACCTTC. This encodes CASSHDDNYGYTF.

Many counts were recorded for this clonotype. The J gene is TRBJ2-7, the V gene TRBV27; tentatively, D is TRBD2 (6 bases). V lost 8 bases and J 0 bases, leaving 14 bases between the germline ends. Germline loops: CDR1 MNHEY, CDR2 SMNVEV (reference sequence). The CDR3 length is 14 residues. CDR3: CASGSGVVSYEQYF. Written as DNA, the CDR3 is TGTGCCAGCGGGTCGGGGGTGGTCTCCTACGAGCAGTACTTC.

This sequence joins TRBV12-3 or TRBV12-4 and TRBJ2-2; 9 positions match TRBD1. The trim removed 5 bases at V and 0 bases at J, leaving 13 bases unmatched. This CDR3 comprises 19 residues. The CDR3 DNA reads TGTGCCAGCAGTGTCACCCGGGACAGGGCATTGTCGAACACCGGGGAGCTGTTTTTT. Translated, it gives CASSVTRDRALSNTGELFF.

Many counts were recorded for this clonotype. The genes are TRBV7-9 and TRBJ1-6; maybe TRBD1 (6 bases). Trimming shortened V by 8 bases and J by 10 bases, and 21 bases separated the two germline ends. The CDR3 is 15 amino acids. The germline CDR1 and CDR2 sequences are SEHNR and FQNEAQ (reference sequence). CDR3 coding DNA: TGTGCCAGCGGCGCCTCGGGCAGGGGCGACTCACCCCTCCACTTT. Its protein is CASGASGRGDSPLHF.

This clonotype was detected only a few times. V is TRBV7-9 and J is TRBJ2-1, with D unclear. The V gene's germline CDR1 is SEHNR and CDR2 FQNEAQ (reference sequence). V lost 3 bases and J lost 6, with 21 bases in between. The CDR3 consists of 17 residues. As DNA, the CDR3 is TGTGCCAGCAGCTTTGCTCAAGCTGAAGCGACGATCAATGAGCAGTTCTTC. Its translation: CASSFAQAEATINEQFF.

This clonotype was counted a few times. This rearrangement joins TRBV27 to TRBJ2-7; D is unresolved. Trimming left V 5 bases short and J 3 bases short, with 14 bases between. CDR1 and CDR2 (germline): MNHEY, SMNVEV (reference sequence). This CDR3 is built from 14 residues. As DNA, the CDR3 is TGTGCCAGCAGTCTTTACAGCCCAGGCTACGAGCAGTACTTC. It codes for CASSLYSPGYEQYF.

This clonotype was recorded a few times. This chain uses TRBV12-3 or TRBV12-4 with TRBJ1-1; TRBD1 aligns across 9 bases. CDR3 length: 13 residues. Losses at the gene ends were 6 bases for V and 6 bases for J; bases not matched to a gene: 5. The CDR3 region has the DNA TGTGCCAGCAGGACAGGGGGGACACCTGAAGCTTTCTTT. It codes for CASRTGGTPEAFF.

This clonotype occurred a few times. The rearrangement uses TRBV6-2 or TRBV6-3 and TRBJ2-5, with D perhaps matching TRBD1 or TRBD2 (5 bases each). V was pared by 5 bases and J by 4 bases, with 26 bases between. Germline V gene data show CDR1 as MNHEY and CDR2 as SVGEGT. The CDR3 contains 18 residues. This CDR3 is CASSLRRDGLFSGETQYF. CDR3 DNA sequence: TGTGCCAGCAGTCTACGCCGGGACGGGCTTTTTTCGGGAGAGACCCAGTACTTC.

The chain employs TRBV10-2 and TRBJ2-1; 9 bases line up with TRBD2. Germline V gene data show CDR1 as WSHSY and CDR2 as SAAADI. V gave up 5 bases and J gave up 5 bases; unmatched junction bases: 10. The CDR3 loop spans 16 amino acids. The CDR3 DNA is TGCGCCAGCAGTAAGCCCCCGACTAGCGGCCACAATGAGCAGTTCTTC. Translating it yields CASSKPPTSGHNEQFF.